This TCR beta chain was recorded in a study of T-cell memory formation after mild COVID-19. Whole-study context: In these data, TCR clusters were largely donor specific. Study results and caveats: The authors left the SARS-CoV-2 specificity of second-wave clones peaking on day 37 unconfirmed. While clones contracting from day 15 to 85 were balanced between CD4 and CD8, later expanders leaned CD4+.

Note on this clonotype: Its specificity is not known.

Germline CDR1 and CDR2: LNHDA and SQIVND (reference sequence). The CDR3 has 15 amino acids. V lost 10 bases to trimming and J lost 2 bases; unmatched junction nucleotides: 5. MiXCR was run by TCRdb on the 5' RACE reads, yielding one entry per CDR3 protein. This sample has about 280,000 distinct CDR3 sequences, with roughly 8.2% found just once. Sample: PBMCs or a T cell subset sorted from them (not recorded which). The chain combines TRBV19 with TRBJ2-6; 10 bases are shared with TRBD2. The origin of this receptor is a man in his late teens or twenties who had mild COVID-19 (a few samples of this study predate the infection). Cell type and time point are not known. CDR3 in amino acids: CATAGGLAGANVLTF. CDR3 nucleotide sequence: TGTGCCACAGCGGGGGGGCTCGCTGGGGCCAACGTCCTGACTTTC. The full variable domain, its missing parts supplied by reference TRBV19 and TRBJ2-6, is DGGITQSPKYLFRKEGQNVTLSCEQNLNHDAMYWYRQDPGQGLRLIYYSQIVNDFQKGDIAEGYSVSREKKESFPLTVTSAQKNPTAFYLCATAGGLAGANVLTFGAGSRLTVL.